This TCR beta chain stems from a study of blood T cell repertoires in COVID-19. Study in general: Samples representing acute and convalescent COVID-19 were sourced from the United States, Italy and Spain. Sources were T cells, B-cell-depleted T cells, or PBMCs; the material itself was cDNA or gDNA.

Authors' processing steps: Reference gene primer amplification in the assay estimated nucleated cell counts. Assay used: immunoSEQ multiplex PCR; TCRdb lists only in-frame clones, some missing. That table supplies the V and J calls and clone size; D and trimming were determined from the DNA. The table lists approximately 49,000 clones, more than 65% of them singletons. The TCR comes from a woman in her 70s with acute or convalescent COVID-19. The source material was peripheral blood.

The CDR3 protein is CASSLSGGANRNTIYF. CDR3 coding DNA: TGTGCCAGCAGCCTCTCGGGGGGCGCGAACCGAAACACCATATATTTT. The rearrangement joins TRBV7-2 to TRBJ1-3; possible D gene TRBD1, 6 bases. The V and J ends lost 5 bases and 5 bases respectively, with 19 bases between them. CDR1 is SGHTA, CDR2 FQGNSA, per germline. The CDR3 is 16 residues long.